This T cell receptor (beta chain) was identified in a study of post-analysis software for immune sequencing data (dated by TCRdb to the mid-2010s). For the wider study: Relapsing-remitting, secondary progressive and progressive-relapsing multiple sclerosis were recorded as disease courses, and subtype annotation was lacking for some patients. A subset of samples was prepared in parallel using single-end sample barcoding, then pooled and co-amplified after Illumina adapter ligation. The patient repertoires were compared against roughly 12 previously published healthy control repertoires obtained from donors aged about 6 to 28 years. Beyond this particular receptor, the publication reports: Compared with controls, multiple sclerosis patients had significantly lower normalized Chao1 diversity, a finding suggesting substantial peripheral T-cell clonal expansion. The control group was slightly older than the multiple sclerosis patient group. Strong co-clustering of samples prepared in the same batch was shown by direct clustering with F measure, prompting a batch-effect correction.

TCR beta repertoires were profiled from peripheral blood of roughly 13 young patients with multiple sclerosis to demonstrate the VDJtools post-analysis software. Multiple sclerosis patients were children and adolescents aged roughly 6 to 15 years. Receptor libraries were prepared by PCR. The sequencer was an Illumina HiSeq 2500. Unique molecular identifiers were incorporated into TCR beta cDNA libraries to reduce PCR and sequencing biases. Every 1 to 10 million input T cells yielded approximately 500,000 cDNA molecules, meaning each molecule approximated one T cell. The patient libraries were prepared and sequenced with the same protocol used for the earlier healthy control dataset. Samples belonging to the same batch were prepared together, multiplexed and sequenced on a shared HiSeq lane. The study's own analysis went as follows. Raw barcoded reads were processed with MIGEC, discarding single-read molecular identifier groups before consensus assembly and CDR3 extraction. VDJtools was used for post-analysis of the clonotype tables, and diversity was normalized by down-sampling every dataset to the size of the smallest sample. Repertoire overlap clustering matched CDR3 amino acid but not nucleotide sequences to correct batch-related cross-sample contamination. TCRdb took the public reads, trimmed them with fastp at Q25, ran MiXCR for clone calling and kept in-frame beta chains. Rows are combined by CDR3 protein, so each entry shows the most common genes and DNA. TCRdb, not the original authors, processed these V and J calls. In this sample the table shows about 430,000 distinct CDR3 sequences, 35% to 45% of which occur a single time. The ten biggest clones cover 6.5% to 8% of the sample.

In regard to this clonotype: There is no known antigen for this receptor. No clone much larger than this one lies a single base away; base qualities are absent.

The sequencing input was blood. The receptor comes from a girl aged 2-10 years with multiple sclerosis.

The DNA is as follows: TGTGCCAGCAACTTCGGAGGATATCAACTCACCTACGGGCAGTACTTC. This gives the protein CASNFGGYQLTYGQYF. The V gene is TRBV12-3 or TRBV12-4 and the J gene is TRBJ2-5, and the D gene may be TRBD2, 5 bases matching. Spanning cysteine to phenylalanine, the CDR3 consists of 16 amino acids. Only the CDR3 region is kept as DNA, spanning 48 bases read in frame from base 1. The junction carries 29 bases between V and J, which are trimmed by 7 bases and 11 bases respectively.